The 21 T cell receptor beta chains below were found in one sample sequenced in a study of T cell responses to AZD1222 COVID-19 vaccine. This table comes from immunoSEQ multiplex PCR, and its TCRdb copy is limited to in-frame clones, with some not included. The repertoire holds around 140,000 clones, with 92% as singletons. The source was peripheral blood, collected 28 days after the second AZD1222 dose. The receptors shown here come from an adult who received the AZD1222 COVID-19 vaccine.

This clone was detected only a few times. The V gene is TRBV7-2, the J gene TRBJ1-1; 10 bases match TRBD1. The ends lost 5 bases at V and 4 bases at J; junction bases unmatched: 1. CDR3 length: 13 residues. The germline CDR1 and CDR2 sequences are SGHTA and FQGNSA. Here the CDR3 reads CASSGDRGTEAFF. CDR3 coding DNA: TGTGCCAGCAGCGGGGACAGGGGCACTGAAGCTTTCTTT.

CDR3 loop: CASSFFAAYVSYEQYF. The CDR3 DNA reads as TGTGCCAGCAGCTTCTTTGCGGCCTACGTCTCCTACGAGCAGTACTTC. The chain recombines TRBV7-9 with TRBJ2-7, with D unclear. Germline-derived CDR1 and CDR2 are SEHNR and FQNEAQ (reference sequence). V was shortened by 3 bases and J by 0 bases, with 15 bases between the two germline ends. CDR3 length equals 16 residues.

Here the CDR3 DNA reads TGTGCCAGTAGTATGGGCAGAGCCTATGGCTACACCTTC. Translation gives CASSMGRAYGYTF. The rearrangement links TRBV19 to TRBJ1-2, with D hard to call. The CDR3 spans 13 residues. V was cut by 3 bases and J by 4 bases, with 9 bases left in between. Germline CDR1 and CDR2: LNHDA and SQIVND (reference sequence).

The V call is TRBV19, the J call TRBJ1-2, with TRBD1 identical over 10 bases. The CDR3 is made up of 14 amino acids. Germline CDR1 is LNHDA and CDR2 is SQIVND (reference sequence). Trimming cost V 7 bases and J 7 bases; bases outside gene matches: 9. In nucleotides, the CDR3 is TGTGCCAGTAATGTGGACAGGGGGAACGGTGGCTACACCTTC. Protein product: CASNVDRGNGGYTF.

V and J are TRBV4-1 and TRBJ1-4; 7 bases align to TRBD1. The CDR3 extends over 15 amino acids. The germline CDR1 and CDR2 sequences are MGHRA and YSYEKL. Losses at the gene ends were 2 bases for V and 6 bases for J; bases not matched to a gene: 6. CDR3 nucleotide sequence: TGCGCCAGCAGCCAATGGGGACAGCGGGATGAAAAACTGTTTTTT. It yields the protein CASSQWGQRDEKLFF.

The chain couples TRBV7-8 to TRBJ2-2; D is perhaps TRBD2 (6 bases). V lost 1 base and J 3 bases, leaving 15 bases between the germline ends. Germline-derived CDR1 and CDR2 are SGHVS and FQNEAQ. The CDR3 runs to 17 residues. The DNA for the CDR3 is TGTGCCAGCAGCTTAGTTGGAGGGGACTGGTACACCGGGGAGCTGTTTTTT. It translates to CASSLVGGDWYTGELFF.

The rearrangement uses TRBV7-2 and TRBJ2-1; no clear D gene. Germline V CDR1 and CDR2: SGHTA, FQGNSA. The CDR3 is 13 residues long. V lost 1 base and J lost 12, with 13 bases in between. CDR3 sequence reads: CASSLDLGNRQFF. The CDR3 nucleotides read TGTGCCAGCAGCTTAGATCTAGGGAACAGGCAGTTCTTC.

The chain links TRBV7-3 to TRBJ2-3, with TRBD2 matching over 8 bases. CDR3 length equals 17 residues. Trimming at V came to 1 base and at J to 0 bases, leaving 6 bases not matched to a gene. The germline V gene has CDR1 SGHTA and CDR2 FQGTGA. CDR3 nucleotides: TGTGCCAGCAGCTTAAACGCGCTAGCGGGCAGCACAGATACGCAGTATTTT. Protein product: CASSLNALAGSTDTQYF. Together with reference TRBV7-3 and TRBJ2-3, the CDR3 gives the full variable domain: GAGVSQTPSNKVTEKGKYVELRCDPISGHTALYWYRQSLGQGPEFLIYFQGTGAADDSGLPNDRFFAVRPEGSVSTLKIQRTERGDSAVYLCASSLNALAGSTDTQYFGPGTRLTVL.

The rearrangement joins TRBV4-3 to TRBJ2-1; perhaps TRBD2 as D (5 bases). The V and J ends lost 3 bases and 2 bases respectively, with 11 bases between them. Germline V gene lookup returns CDR1 LGHNA and CDR2 YSLEER. The CDR3 has 15 amino acids. The CDR3 bases are TGCGCCAGCAGCCAGGAACCGGGAACCTACAATGAGCAGTTCTTC. Translated: CASSQEPGTYNEQFF.

The chain is built from TRBV5-5 and TRBJ1-1; 7 bases align to TRBD1. This CDR3 has 15 amino acids. In germline, CDR1 is SGHKS, CDR2 YYEKEE (reference sequence). The V segment lost 2 bases and the J segment 1 base; nucleotides outside the gene matches: 5. The DNA of the CDR3 is TGTGCCAGCAGCTTTCGGGACAGAGCGAACACTGAAGCTTTCTTT. Protein: CASSFRDRANTEAFF.

The gene calls are TRBV9 and TRBJ1-1; D gene uncertain. Germline V CDR1 and CDR2: SGDLS, YYNGEE. CDR3 length: 14 amino acids. V was cut by 0 bases and J by 4 bases, with 10 bases left in between. This CDR3 reads CASSVDRSSTEAFF. The CDR3 bases are TGTGCCAGCAGCGTAGATCGGAGCAGCACTGAAGCTTTCTTT.

The V gene is TRBV19, the J gene TRBJ1-2, with 7 bases that match TRBD1. CDR1 is LNHDA and CDR2 is SQIVND in the germline V gene (reference sequence). The CDR3 covers 13 residues. Unmatched junction bases numbered 5, after V lost 8 bases and J lost 2 bases. CDR3 protein: CASGQATNYGYTF. In DNA form, the CDR3 reads TGTGCCAGTGGACAGGCTACGAACTATGGCTACACCTTC.

The J gene is TRBJ2-7, the V gene TRBV6-2 or TRBV6-3, with D perhaps matching TRBD2 (6 bases). This CDR3 contains 13 residues. The germline CDR1 and CDR2 sequences are MNHEY and SVGEGT. Trimming took 4 bases from V and 2 from J, leaving 9 bases between them. CDR3 region: CASSSGEAYEQYF. Written as DNA, the CDR3 is TGTGCCAGCAGTTCTGGGGAGGCCTACGAGCAGTACTTC.

This CDR3 is CASSLTGVLHEQYF. In DNA, the CDR3 is TGTGCCAGCTCACTCACGGGAGTGCTACACGAGCAGTACTTC. The chain links TRBV18 to TRBJ2-7, with a tentative D call TRBD2 (6 bases). With 4 bases removed from V and 5 bases from J, the gap between germline ends came to 15 bases. There are 14 residues in the CDR3. Germline V gene lookup returns CDR1 KGHSH and CDR2 LQKENI. Using reference TRBV18 and TRBJ2-7 for the parts outside the CDR3, the full variable domain is NAGVMQNPRHLVRRRGQEARLRCSPMKGHSHVYWYRQLPEEGLKFMVYLQKENIIDESGMPKERFSAEFPKEGPSILRIQQVVRGDSAAYFCASSLTGVLHEQYFGPGTRLTVT.

V is TRBV4-1 and J is TRBJ1-3; D is ambiguous. The CDR3 extends over 16 amino acids. Germline values: CDR1 MGHRA, CDR2 YSYEKL. V dropped 1 base and J dropped 0 bases, with 10 bases sitting between them. CDR3 DNA sequence: TGCGCCAGCAGCCAAGTTTTGGGCTACTCTGGAAACACCATATATTTT. It yields the protein CASSQVLGYSGNTIYF.

In its sample, this clone was seen once. The V gene is TRBV7-9, the J gene TRBJ2-2, with TRBD2 matching over 7 bases. This CDR3 region has 18 residues. Germline V gene lookup returns CDR1 SEHNR and CDR2 FQNEAQ (reference sequence). The J segment lost 1 base and the V segment lost 5 bases, leaving 13 bases of the junction unmatched. The CDR3, as DNA: TGTGCCAGCAGCCTGGGGGGGACCGCGGCTAAGAACACCGGGGAGCTGTTTTTT. Its protein is CASSLGGTAAKNTGELFF.

The chain is built from TRBV9 and TRBJ2-5, with D perhaps matching TRBD1 or TRBD2 (6 bases each). The V end was cut by 0 bases, the J end by 2 bases, with 8 bases between. The CDR3 is 14 amino acids. Looked up from germline, CDR1 is SGDLS and CDR2 is YYNGEE. In nucleotides, the CDR3 is TGTGCCAGCAGCGTAGGAGGGGGGCAAGAGACCCAGTACTTC. Residues: CASSVGGGQETQYF.

This clone was detected once. The chain links TRBV28 to TRBJ2-7, with D possibly TRBD2 on 6 matching bases. The CDR3 runs 13 residues. CDR1 MDHEN and CDR2 SYDVKM come from the germline V gene. Trimming removed 8 bases from V and 6 bases from J, with 17 bases in between. The chain's CDR3 is CASGRDSRGEQYF. CDR3 DNA: TGTGCCAGCGGCCGGGACTCGAGGGGCGAGCAGTACTTC.

The chain uses TRBV28 and TRBJ2-1; D is perhaps TRBD2 (6 bases). Germline V gene lookup returns CDR1 MDHEN and CDR2 SYDVKM. CDR3 length: 16 residues. Between the trimmed V and J ends, which lost 6 bases and 4 bases, there was a span of 19 bases. CDR3 amino acids: CASRGWADGGYNEQFF. The CDR3 nucleotides read TGTGCCAGCAGGGGGTGGGCGGACGGGGGATACAATGAGCAGTTCTTC.

This clone was recorded once. The rearrangement links TRBV4-2 to TRBJ2-1; D not certain. CDR1 and CDR2 (germline): LGHNA, YNFKEQ. V dropped 4 bases and J dropped 3 bases, with 19 bases sitting between them. The CDR3 covers 17 residues. The CDR3 region has the DNA TGTGCCAGCAGCCGGAAGATAGACGTAACATACTACAATGAGCAGTTCTTC. Protein: CASSRKIDVTYYNEQFF.

Details on this clone: One junction end does not reproduce the germline sequence, and a read error may be involved. The genes are TRBV2 and TRBJ1-1; weak D call: TRBD1 (5 bases). The CDR3 covers 14 residues. Germline-derived CDR1 and CDR2 are SNHLY and FYNNEI. Here the CDR3 reads CASSVRVGNAEAFF. As DNA, the CDR3 is TGTGCCAGCAGTGTCAGGGTGGGGAACGCTGAAGCTTTCTTT.